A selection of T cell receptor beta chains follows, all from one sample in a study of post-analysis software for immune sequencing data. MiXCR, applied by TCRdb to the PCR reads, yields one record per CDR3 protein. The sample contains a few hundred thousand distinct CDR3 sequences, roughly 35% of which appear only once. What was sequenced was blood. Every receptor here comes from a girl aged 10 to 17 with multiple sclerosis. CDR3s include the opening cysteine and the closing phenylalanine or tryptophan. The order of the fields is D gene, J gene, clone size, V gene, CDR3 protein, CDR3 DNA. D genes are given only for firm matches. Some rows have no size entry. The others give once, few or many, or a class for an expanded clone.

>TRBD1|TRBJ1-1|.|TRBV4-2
CASSERQGNTEAFF
TGTGCCAGCAGCGAACGACAGGGGAACACTGAAGCTTTCTTT
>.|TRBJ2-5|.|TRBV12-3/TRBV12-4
CASSPSAGRLEAQYF
TGTGCCAGCTCCCCGTCGGCAGGGAGGTTGGAGGCCCAGTACTTC
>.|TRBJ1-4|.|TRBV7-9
CASSFPRGDLFF
TGTGCCAGCAGCTTCCCCAGAGGGGACTTGTTTTTT
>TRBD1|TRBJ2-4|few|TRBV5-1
CASSLTSLGQGAKNIQYF
TGCGCCAGCAGCTTGACGTCGTTGGGACAGGGGGCCAAAAACATTCAGTACTTC
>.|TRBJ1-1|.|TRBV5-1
CASSLALGPDEAFF
TGCGCCAGCAGCTTGGCCTTGGGGCCGGATGAAGCTTTCTTT
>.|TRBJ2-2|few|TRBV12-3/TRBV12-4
CASSYRDTGELFF
TGTGCCAGCAGTTATCGCGACACCGGGGAGCTGTTTTTT
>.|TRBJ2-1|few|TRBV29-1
CSVDRGTGLSSYNEQFF
TGCAGCGTGGACCGGGGTACGGGCCTCAGCTCCTACAATGAGCAGTTCTTC
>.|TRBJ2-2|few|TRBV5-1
CASMEDPNTGELFF
TGCGCCAGCATGGAAGATCCGAACACCGGGGAGCTGTTTTTT
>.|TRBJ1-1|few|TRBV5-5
CASTPQGTEAFF
TGTGCCAGTACGCCCCAGGGGACTGAAGCTTTCTTT
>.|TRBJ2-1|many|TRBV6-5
CASSPDRSSYNEQFF
TGTGCCAGCAGTCCGGACAGAAGCTCCTACAATGAGCAGTTCTTC
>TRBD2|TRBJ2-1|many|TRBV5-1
CASTASGGYNEQFF
TGCGCCAGCACGGCTAGCGGGGGCTACAATGAGCAGTTCTTC
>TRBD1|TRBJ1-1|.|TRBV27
CASSSTRGLEAFF
TGTGCCAGCAGTTCCACCAGGGGGCTAGAAGCTTTCTTT
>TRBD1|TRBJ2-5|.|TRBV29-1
CSVEGQGAAETQYF
TGCAGCGTTGAGGGACAGGGGGCCGCAGAGACCCAGTACTTC
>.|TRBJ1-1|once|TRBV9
CASSVSAGSAEAFF
TGTGCCAGCAGCGTTAGTGCAGGGAGCGCTGAAGCTTTCTTT
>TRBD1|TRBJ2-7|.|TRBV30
CACGQGSYEQYF
TGTGCTTGTGGACAGGGGTCCTACGAGCAGTACTTC
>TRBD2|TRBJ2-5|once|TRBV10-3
CAISDTGDSGGLYNEQYF
TGTGCCATCAGTGATACCGGGGATAGCGGGGGATTGTACAATGAGCAGTACTTC
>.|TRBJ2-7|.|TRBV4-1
CASSLHVSLPEQYF
TGCGCCAGCAGCCTCCACGTGAGTCTCCCCGAGCAGTACTTC
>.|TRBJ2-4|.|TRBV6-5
CASSYSRRGEGIQYF
TGTGCCAGCAGTTACTCGAGGAGGGGGGAAGGCATTCAGTACTTC
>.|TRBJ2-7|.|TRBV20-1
CSARNRGSSYEQYF
TGCAGTGCTAGAAACCGCGGGTCCTCCTACGAGCAGTACTTC
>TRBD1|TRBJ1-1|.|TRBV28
CASSPGTGHMNTVAFF
TGTGCCAGCAGCCCTGGGACAGGGCATATGAACACTGTAGCTTTCTTT
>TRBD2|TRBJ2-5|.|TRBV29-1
CSVKWGLADQETQYF
TGCAGCGTTAAATGGGGACTAGCGGACCAAGAGACCCAGTACTTC
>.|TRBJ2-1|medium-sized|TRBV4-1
CASSLFNEQFF
TGCGCCAGCAGCCTATTCAATGAGCAGTTCTTC
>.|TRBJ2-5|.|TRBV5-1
CASTGGLATETQYF
TGCGCCAGCACAGGAGGGCTAGCTACGGAGACCCAGTACTTC
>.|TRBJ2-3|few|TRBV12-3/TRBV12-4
CASSLIPYRGADTQYF
TGTGCCAGCAGTTTGATTCCCTACCGGGGAGCAGATACGCAGTATTTT
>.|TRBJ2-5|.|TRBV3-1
CASSQGLVETQYF
TGTGCCAGCAGCCAAGGACTTGTGGAGACCCAGTACTTC
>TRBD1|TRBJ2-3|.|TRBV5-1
CASSLNPQGAGDTQYF
TGCGCCAGCAGCTTAAATCCACAGGGGGCAGGAGATACGCAGTATTTT
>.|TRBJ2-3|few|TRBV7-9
CASSTDSTDTQYF
TGTGCCAGCAGCACGGACAGCACAGATACGCAGTATTTT
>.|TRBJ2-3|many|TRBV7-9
CASSLGRDTDTQYF
TGTGCCAGCAGCTTAGGCAGAGACACAGATACGCAGTATTTT
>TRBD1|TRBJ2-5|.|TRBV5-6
CASSADRPETQYF
TGTGCCAGCAGCGCGGACAGGCCAGAGACCCAGTACTTC
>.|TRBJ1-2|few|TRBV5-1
CASSAEQTFYGYTF
TGCGCCAGCAGCGCCGAACAGACTTTCTATGGCTACACCTTC
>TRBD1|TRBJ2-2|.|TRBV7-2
CASSLQLRDRGRWTGELFF
TGTGCCAGCAGCCTCCAACTCCGGGACAGGGGGCGATGGACCGGGGAGCTGTTTTTT
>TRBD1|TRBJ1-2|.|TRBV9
CASTATRGINYGYTF
TGTGCCAGCACCGCCACCAGGGGGATTAACTATGGCTACACCTTC
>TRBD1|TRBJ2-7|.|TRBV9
CASSVGGQGENYEQYF
TGTGCCAGCAGCGTAGGTGGACAGGGGGAAAACTACGAGCAGTACTTC
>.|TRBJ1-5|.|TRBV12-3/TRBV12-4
CASRVGNQPQHF
TGTGCCAGCAGAGTTGGAAATCAGCCCCAGCATTTT
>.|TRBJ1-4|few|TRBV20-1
CSASGDVSRKLFF
TGCAGTGCTAGCGGGGACGTCTCGAGAAAACTGTTTTTT
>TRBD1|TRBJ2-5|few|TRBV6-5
CASSYLGTASYGQYF
TGTGCCAGCAGTTATCTGGGGACAGCCTCCTACGGGCAGTACTTC
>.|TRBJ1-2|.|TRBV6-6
CVSNDLGGNYGYTF
TGTGTCAGCAACGACCTGGGGGGGAACTATGGCTACACCTTC
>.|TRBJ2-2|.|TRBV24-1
CATSDPFGRELFF
TGTGCCACCAGTGACCCCTTTGGCCGGGAGCTGTTTTTT
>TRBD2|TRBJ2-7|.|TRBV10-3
CAISEGGRAYEQYF
TGTGCCATCAGTGAGGGCGGGAGGGCCTACGAGCAGTACTTC
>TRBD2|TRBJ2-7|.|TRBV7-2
CASSSRTSASYEQYF
TGTGCCAGCAGCTCTAGGACTAGCGCCTCCTACGAGCAGTACTTC
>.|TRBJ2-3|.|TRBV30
CAWSVLGLSTDTQYF
TGTGCCTGGAGTGTACTGGGGTTAAGCACAGATACGCAGTATTTT
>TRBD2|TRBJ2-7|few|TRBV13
CASSAGLDYEQYF
TGTGCCAGCAGCGCGGGACTAGACTACGAGCAGTACTTC
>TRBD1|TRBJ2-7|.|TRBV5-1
CASSATGTGINEQYF
TGCGCCAGCAGCGCAACCGGGACAGGGATCAACGAGCAGTACTTC
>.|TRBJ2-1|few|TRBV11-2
CASSSWALGGNEQFF
TGTGCCAGCAGCTCCTGGGCCCTCGGTGGGAATGAGCAGTTCTTC
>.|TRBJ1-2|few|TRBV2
CASSEHLNYGYTF
TGTGCCAGCAGTGAACACCTGAACTATGGCTACACCTTC
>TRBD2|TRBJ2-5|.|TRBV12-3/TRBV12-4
CASRQSESGGTQYF
TGTGCCAGCAGACAGTCCGAATCGGGAGGGACCCAGTACTTC
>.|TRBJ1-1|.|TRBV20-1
CSARPAQGRVNTEAFF
TGCAGTGCTAGACCCGCCCAGGGGCGGGTGAACACTGAAGCTTTCTTT
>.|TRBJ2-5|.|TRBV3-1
CASSQDSGFQETQYF
TGTGCCAGCAGCCAAGATTCGGGCTTCCAAGAGACCCAGTACTTC
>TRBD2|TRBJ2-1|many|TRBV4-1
CASSSGTSGYNEQFF
TGCGCCAGCAGCTCCGGGACTAGCGGCTACAATGAGCAGTTCTTC